A selection of T cell receptor beta chains follows, all from one sample in a study of blood T cells in healthy people across ages. Each CDR3 protein gets one entry after TCRdb re-called the 5' RACE reads with MiXCR. The table records around 670,000 distinct CDR3 sequences, 25% to 30% of them present only once. The sample comprised blood. These receptors were taken from a woman older than 75 in good health. Each CDR3 is given with its conserved first and last residue. D genes are given only for firm matches. Size is omitted from some rows. Given values are once, few, many or a class for expanded clones.

NA,TRBJ2-2,TRBV9,NA,CASSVPANTGELFF,TGTGCCAGCAGCGTACCTGCGAACACCGGGGAGCTGTTTTTT
NA,TRBJ1-6,TRBV10-3,few,CAIKAAGNNSPLHF,TGTGCCATCAAAGCTGCAGGGAATAATTCACCCCTCCACTTT
NA,TRBJ2-1,TRBV3-1,many,CASSQTGINEQFF,TGTGCCAGCAGCCAAACAGGGATCAATGAGCAGTTCTTC
TRBD1,TRBJ1-4,TRBV20-1,many,CSARDMTGRANEKLFF,TGCAGTGCTAGAGATATGACAGGGCGGGCTAATGAAAAACTGTTTTTT
NA,TRBJ2-3,TRBV18,many,CASSHKTDTQYF,TGTGCCAGCTCACACAAGACAGATACGCAGTATTTT
TRBD1,TRBJ1-6,TRBV4-1,NA,CASSHRTPGGALEENSPLHF,TGCGCCAGCAGCCATCGCACCCCAGGGGGCGCGCTGGAGGAAAATTCACCCCTCCACTTT
TRBD2,TRBJ2-7,TRBV29-1,NA,CSTTSGVTYNEQYF,TGCAGCACGACTAGCGGGGTCACCTACAATGAGCAGTACTTC
NA,TRBJ1-4,TRBV30,few,CAWSVGGRGEKLFF,TGTGCCTGGAGTGTCGGGGGGCGAGGCGAAAAACTGTTTTTT
TRBD1,TRBJ2-1,TRBV25-1,NA,CASSESNRGPYDEQFF,TGTGCCAGCAGTGAATCGAACAGGGGGCCGTACGATGAGCAGTTCTTC
TRBD2,TRBJ2-7,TRBV7-6,many,CASSSRLSGGGSYEQYF,TGTGCCAGCAGCTCCCGGCTTAGCGGGGGTGGATCCTACGAGCAGTACTTC
NA,TRBJ1-1,TRBV4-3,NA,CASSRDISLTEAFF,TGCGCCAGCAGCCGCGATATAAGTCTAACCGAAGCTTTCTTT
NA,TRBJ2-1,TRBV2,many,CASLAGPLGEQFF,TGTGCCAGCCTCGCGGGCCCCCTGGGGGAGCAGTTCTTC
NA,TRBJ1-3,TRBV5-4,NA,CASSRRDRNTIYF,TGTGCCAGCAGCCGCCGGGACAGAAACACCATATATTTT
TRBD2,TRBJ2-7,TRBV20-1,NA,CSARKAGLAGYAAEQYF,TGCAGTGCTCGGAAGGCTGGACTAGCGGGATATGCGGCCGAGCAGTACTTC
TRBD1,TRBJ1-2,TRBV9,many,CASSAGQGSNYGYTF,TGTGCCAGCAGCGCGGGACAGGGATCTAACTATGGCTACACCTTC
TRBD1,TRBJ1-1,TRBV28,many,CASSLRDRVAFF,TGTGCCAGCAGTCTCCGGGACAGAGTTGCTTTCTTT
NA,TRBJ1-2,TRBV30,few,CVWSVALANYGYTF,TGTGTCTGGAGTGTAGCCCTTGCTAACTATGGCTACACCTTC
NA,TRBJ2-1,TRBV7-2,NA,CASSWLSSRGETQFF,TGTGCCAGCAGCTGGTTAAGTTCAAGGGGAGAGACCCAGTTCTTC
TRBD1,TRBJ1-6,TRBV27,few,CASSLRQGSSYNSPLHF,TGTGCCAGCAGTTTACGACAGGGGAGCTCCTATAATTCACCCCTCCACTTT
TRBD1,TRBJ1-1,TRBV20-1,NA,CSARDQGGTEAFF,TGCAGTGCTAGAGACCAGGGGGGTACTGAAGCTTTCTTT
NA,TRBJ1-6,TRBV4-3,many,CASSQENTSPLHF,TGCGCCAGCAGCCAAGAAAATACCTCACCCCTCCACTTT
NA,TRBJ1-5,TRBV9,NA,CASSVDVGSQPQHF,TGTGCCAGCAGCGTAGATGTTGGCAGTCAGCCCCAGCATTTT
NA,TRBJ1-2,TRBV20-1,many,CSARPQAVEGYTF,TGCAGTGCTAGGCCCCAGGCGGTTGAAGGCTACACCTTC
TRBD1,TRBJ1-2,TRBV6-6,many,CASSVSGTGWSGYTF,TGTGCCAGCAGTGTCTCCGGGACAGGGTGGAGCGGCTACACCTTC
TRBD1,TRBJ1-5,TRBV15,NA,CATSRDYRGTGVQPQHF,TGTGCCACCAGCAGAGATTATCGCGGGACAGGGGTACAGCCCCAGCATTTT
TRBD1,TRBJ1-1,TRBV7-9,many,CASSLVGGAVTEAFF,TGTGCCAGCAGCTTAGTAGGGGGCGCGGTCACTGAAGCTTTCTTT
TRBD2,TRBJ2-1,TRBV5-1,few,CASSPGLLAGGDSEQFF,TGCGCCAGCAGTCCTGGACTACTAGCGGGGGGAGACAGTGAGCAGTTCTTC
TRBD1,TRBJ1-6,TRBV6-1,NA,CASSARTGDGSPLHF,TGTGCCAGCAGTGCAAGGACAGGGGACGGTTCACCCCTCCACTTT
TRBD2,TRBJ2-7,TRBV20-1,NA,CSARTSSGGYEQYF,TGCAGTGCTAGAACGTCTAGCGGGGGTTACGAGCAGTACTTC
NA,TRBJ2-6,TRBV5-1,many,CASSLGPMSGANVLTF,TGCGCCAGCAGCTTGGGCCCAATGTCTGGGGCCAACGTCCTGACTTTC
TRBD1,TRBJ2-6,TRBV24-1,many,CATSGRDRSSGANVLTF,TGTGCCACCAGCGGCCGGGACAGGAGCTCTGGGGCCAACGTCCTGACTTTC
NA,TRBJ2-1,TRBV6-5,many,CASSSQGRSSYNEQFF,TGTGCCAGCAGTTCACAGGGGAGGTCCTCCTACAATGAGCAGTTCTTC
TRBD1,TRBJ1-2,TRBV15,NA,CAASINRGGYTF,TGTGCCGCCAGCATAAACAGGGGTGGCTACACCTTC
TRBD2,TRBJ2-1,TRBV7-9,many,CASSFPPSGGPNEQFF,TGTGCCAGCAGCTTCCCCCCTAGCGGGGGGCCCAATGAGCAGTTCTTC
TRBD2,TRBJ2-3,TRBV28,few,CASSLGEGAGHTQYF,TGTGCCAGCAGTTTGGGGGAGGGTGCAGGGCATACGCAGTATTTT
TRBD1,TRBJ1-2,TRBV4-3,many,CASSQDYTGDYGYTF,TGCGCCAGCAGCCAAGATTATACAGGGGACTATGGCTACACCTTC
NA,TRBJ2-5,TRBV20-1,many,CSALGSRGARETQYF,TGCAGTGCGCTGGGTAGCCGGGGGGCCCGGGAGACCCAGTACTTC
NA,TRBJ1-1,TRBV7-6,few,CASFAGAGVFMNTEAFF,TGTGCCAGCTTCGCAGGCGCAGGGGTGTTCATGAACACTGAAGCTTTCTTT
NA,TRBJ2-5,TRBV7-2,many,CASSPTGSGETQYF,TGTGCCAGCAGCCCAACAGGGTCGGGGGAGACCCAGTACTTC
TRBD1,TRBJ2-7,TRBV20-1,many,CSARDTDRVGYEQYF,TGCAGTGCTAGAGACACCGACAGGGTGGGTTACGAGCAGTACTTC
NA,TRBJ2-3,TRBV12-3/TRBV12-4,NA,CASSSADAQYF,TGCGCCAGCTCGTCGGCAGATGCGCAGTATTTT
TRBD1,TRBJ2-1,TRBV2,NA,CASTEGQSHYNEQFF,TGTGCCAGCACAGAGGGACAGAGTCACTACAATGAGCAGTTCTTC
TRBD2,TRBJ2-5,TRBV29-1,many,CSVAGGSSRETQYF,TGCAGCGTTGCCGGGGGGTCCTCCAGGGAGACCCAGTACTTC
NA,TRBJ1-2,TRBV29-1,many,CSVDGQPDGYTF,TGCAGCGTTGATGGGCAGCCTGATGGCTACACCTTC
NA,TRBJ2-1,TRBV29-1,few,CSVEGGFGDGYNEQFF,TGCAGCGTTGAAGGGGGGTTTGGGGACGGCTACAATGAGCAGTTCTTC
TRBD1,TRBJ1-5,TRBV6-6,few,CASIRSGGVRNQPQHF,TGTGCCAGCATAAGGTCAGGGGGGGTGAGGAATCAGCCCCAGCATTTT
TRBD1,TRBJ2-7,TRBV29-1,many,CSVEFRTGPSYEQYF,TGCAGCGTTGAGTTCAGGACAGGGCCCTCCTACGAGCAGTACTTC
NA,TRBJ2-5,TRBV27,NA,CASSQRQDGETQYF,TGTGCCAGCAGTCAGAGACAGGATGGAGAGACCCAGTACTTC
TRBD1,TRBJ1-1,TRBV29-1,many,CSAAQGGVRTEAFF,TGCAGCGCGGCACAGGGGGGAGTTCGGACTGAAGCTTTCTTT